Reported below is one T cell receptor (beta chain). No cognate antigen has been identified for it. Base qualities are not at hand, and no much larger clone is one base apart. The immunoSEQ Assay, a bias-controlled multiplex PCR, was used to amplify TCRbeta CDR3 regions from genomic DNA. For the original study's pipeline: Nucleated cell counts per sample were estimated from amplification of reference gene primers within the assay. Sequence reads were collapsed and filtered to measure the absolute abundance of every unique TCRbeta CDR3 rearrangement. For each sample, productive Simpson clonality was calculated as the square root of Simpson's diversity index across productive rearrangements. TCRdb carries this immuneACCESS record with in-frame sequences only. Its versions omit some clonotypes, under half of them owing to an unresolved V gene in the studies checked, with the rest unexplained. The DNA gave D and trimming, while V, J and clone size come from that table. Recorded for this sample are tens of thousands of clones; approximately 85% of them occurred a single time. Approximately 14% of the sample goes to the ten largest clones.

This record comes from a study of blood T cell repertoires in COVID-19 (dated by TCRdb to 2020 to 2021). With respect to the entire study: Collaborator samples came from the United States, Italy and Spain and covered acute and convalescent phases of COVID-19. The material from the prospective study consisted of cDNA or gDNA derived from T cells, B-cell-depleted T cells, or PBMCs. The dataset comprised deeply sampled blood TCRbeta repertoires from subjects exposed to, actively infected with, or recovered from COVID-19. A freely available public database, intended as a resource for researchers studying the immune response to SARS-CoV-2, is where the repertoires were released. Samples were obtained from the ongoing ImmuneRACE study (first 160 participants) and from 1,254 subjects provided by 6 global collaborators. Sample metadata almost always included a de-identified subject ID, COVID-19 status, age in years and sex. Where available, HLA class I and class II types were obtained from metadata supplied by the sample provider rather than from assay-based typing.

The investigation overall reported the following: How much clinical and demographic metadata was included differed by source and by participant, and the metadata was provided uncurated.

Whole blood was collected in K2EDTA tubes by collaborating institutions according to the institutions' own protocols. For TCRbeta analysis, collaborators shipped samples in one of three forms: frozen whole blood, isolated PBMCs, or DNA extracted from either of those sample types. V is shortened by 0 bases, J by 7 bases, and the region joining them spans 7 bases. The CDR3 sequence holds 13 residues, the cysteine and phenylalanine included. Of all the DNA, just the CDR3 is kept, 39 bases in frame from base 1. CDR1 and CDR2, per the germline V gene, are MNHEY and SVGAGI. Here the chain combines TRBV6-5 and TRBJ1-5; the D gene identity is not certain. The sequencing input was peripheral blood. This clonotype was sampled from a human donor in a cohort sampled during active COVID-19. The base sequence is TGTGCCAGCAGTTACTCCGGGAGCCAGCCCCAGCATTTT. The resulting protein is CASSYSGSQPQHF.